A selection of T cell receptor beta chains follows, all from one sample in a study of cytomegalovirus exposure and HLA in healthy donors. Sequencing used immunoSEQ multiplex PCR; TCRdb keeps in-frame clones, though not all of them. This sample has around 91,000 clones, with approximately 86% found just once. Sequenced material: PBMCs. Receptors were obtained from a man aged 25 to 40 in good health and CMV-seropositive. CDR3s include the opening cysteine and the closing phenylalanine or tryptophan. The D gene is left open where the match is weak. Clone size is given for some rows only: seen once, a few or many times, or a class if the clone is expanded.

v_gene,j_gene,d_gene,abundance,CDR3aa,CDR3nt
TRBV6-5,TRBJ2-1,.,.,CASSRGLDQFF,TGTGCCAGCAGTAGGGGACTGGATCAGTTCTTC
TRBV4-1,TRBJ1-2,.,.,CASSQGIDRLYGYTF,TGCGCCAGCAGCCAGGGGATCGACAGACTCTATGGCTACACCTTC
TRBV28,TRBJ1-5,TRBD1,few,CASNHPAWTGFGQPQHF,TGTGCCAGCAACCATCCAGCCTGGACAGGGTTTGGTCAGCCCCAGCATTTT
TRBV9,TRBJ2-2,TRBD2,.,CASSDSGRDYTGELFF,TGTGCCAGCAGCGATAGCGGGAGGGACTACACCGGGGAGCTGTTTTTT
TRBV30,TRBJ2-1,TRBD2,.,CAWEAGGRNEQFF,TGTGCCTGGGAAGCGGGAGGCCGGAATGAGCAGTTCTTC
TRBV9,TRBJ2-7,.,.,CASSPRGGSYEQYF,TGTGCCAGCAGCCCCCGAGGAGGGTCCTACGAGCAGTACTTC
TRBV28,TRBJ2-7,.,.,CASSFLWGQGLRISSEQYF,TGTGCCAGCAGTTTCTTATGGGGCCAGGGGTTACGAATTAGTTCCGAGCAGTACTTC
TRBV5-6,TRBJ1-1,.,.,CASTISPGVRTEAFF,TGTGCCAGCACCATATCGCCAGGGGTTCGGACTGAAGCTTTCTTT
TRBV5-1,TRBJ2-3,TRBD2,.,CASSSGLAGTDTQYF,TGCGCCAGCAGCTCCGGACTAGCGGGAACAGATACGCAGTATTTT
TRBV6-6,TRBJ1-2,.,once,CASSSPGMEYGYTF,TGTGCCAGCAGTTCCCCAGGGATGGAATATGGCTACACCTTC
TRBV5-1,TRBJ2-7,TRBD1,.,CASSGGQAAYEQYF,TGCGCCAGCAGCGGGGGACAGGCGGCCTACGAGCAGTACTTC
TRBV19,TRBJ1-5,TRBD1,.,CASSIKKGGGQNSNQPQHF,TGTGCCAGTAGTATAAAAAAAGGGGGCGGTCAAAATAGCAATCAGCCCCAGCATTTT
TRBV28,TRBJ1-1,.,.,CASNTTGGVVAEAFF,TGTGCCAGCAACACCACGGGGGGGGTCGTGGCTGAAGCTTTCTTT
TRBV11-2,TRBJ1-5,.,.,CASSLGSVNQPQHF,TGTGCCAGCAGCTTAGGCTCAGTCAATCAGCCCCAGCATTTT
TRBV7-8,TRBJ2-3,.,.,CASTRKGATSTDTQYF,TGTGCCAGCACCCGAAAAGGGGCGACTAGCACAGATACGCAGTATTTT
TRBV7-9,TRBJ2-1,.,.,CASSSPRGSSYNEQFF,TGTGCCAGCAGCTCCCCTCGGGGGAGCTCCTACAATGAGCAGTTCTTC
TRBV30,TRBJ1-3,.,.,CAYYGTGTGNTIYF,TGTGCCTACTATGGAACGGGGACTGGAAACACCATATATTTT
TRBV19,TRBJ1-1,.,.,CASSISRVQGTEAFF,TGTGCCAGTAGTATCTCCAGGGTTCAGGGGACTGAAGCTTTCTTT
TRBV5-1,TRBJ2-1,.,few,CASGRLDPRDEQFF,TGCGCCAGCGGAAGACTAGATCCGCGGGATGAGCAGTTCTTC
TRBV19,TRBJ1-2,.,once,CASSPPGDIANYGYTF,TGTGCCAGTAGTCCCCCTGGGGACATCGCTAACTATGGCTACACCTTC
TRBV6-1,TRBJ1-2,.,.,CASSEVGRGGFYGYTF,TGTGCCAGCAGTGAAGTGGGGAGAGGCGGATTCTATGGCTACACCTTC
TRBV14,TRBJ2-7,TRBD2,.,CASSQGAGSSYEQYF,TGTGCCAGCAGCCAAGGAGCGGGGAGCTCCTACGAGCAGTACTTC
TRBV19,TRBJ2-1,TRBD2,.,CASSPRGGSGLYNEQFF,TGTGCCAGTAGTCCCCGGGGGGGTAGCGGGCTATACAATGAGCAGTTCTTC
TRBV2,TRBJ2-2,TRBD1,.,CASSRLGTANTGELFF,TGTGCCAGCAGCCGCCTAGGGACAGCGAACACCGGGGAGCTGTTTTTT
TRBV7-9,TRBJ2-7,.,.,CASSPPRSYEQYF,TGTGCCAGCAGCCCCCCCAGGTCCTACGAGCAGTACTTC
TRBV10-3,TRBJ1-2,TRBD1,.,CAISERGRDYGYTF,TGTGCCATCAGTGAGAGGGGGCGCGACTATGGCTACACCTTC
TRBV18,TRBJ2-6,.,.,CASSPSSVSGANVLTF,TGTGCCAGCTCACCATCTTCAGTAAGTGGGGCCAACGTCCTGACTTTC
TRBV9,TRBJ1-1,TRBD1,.,CASSVGGQGVTEAFF,TGTGCCAGCAGCGTAGGGGGACAGGGGGTCACTGAAGCTTTCTTT
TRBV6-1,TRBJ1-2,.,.,CASSVEGSGGYTF,TGTGCCAGCAGTGTGGAGGGCTCTGGTGGCTACACCTTC
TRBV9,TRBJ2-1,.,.,CASSVDGGSYNEQFF,TGTGCCAGCAGCGTAGATGGGGGGTCCTACAATGAGCAGTTCTTC
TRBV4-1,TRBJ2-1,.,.,CASSQGPGTGRNEQFF,TGCGCCAGCAGCCAGGGCCCAGGTACAGGTCGCAATGAGCAGTTCTTC
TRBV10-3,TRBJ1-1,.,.,CAIKNGTQNTEAFF,TGTGCCATCAAGAATGGGACTCAGAACACTGAAGCTTTCTTT
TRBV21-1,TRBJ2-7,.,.,CASILTSGPTYEQYF,TGTGCCAGCATCCTGACTAGCGGGCCAACCTACGAGCAGTACTTC
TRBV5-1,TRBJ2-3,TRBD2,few,CASSSWTSGSGDTQYF,TGCGCCAGCAGCTCATGGACTAGCGGGAGTGGAGATACGCAGTATTTT
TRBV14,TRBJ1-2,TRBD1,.,CASSPTGANYGYTF,TGTGCCAGCAGCCCGACAGGGGCGAACTATGGCTACACCTTC